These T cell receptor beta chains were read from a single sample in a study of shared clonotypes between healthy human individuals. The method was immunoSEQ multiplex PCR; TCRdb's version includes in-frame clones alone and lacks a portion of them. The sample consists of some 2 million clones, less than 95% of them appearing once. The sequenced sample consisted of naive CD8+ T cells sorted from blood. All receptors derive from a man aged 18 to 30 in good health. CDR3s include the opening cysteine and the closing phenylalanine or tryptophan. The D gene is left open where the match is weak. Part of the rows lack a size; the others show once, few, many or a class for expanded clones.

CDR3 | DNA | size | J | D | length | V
CASSGLAGGSVQETQYF | TGTGCCAGCAGTGGCCTAGCGGGGGGTTCCGTCCAAGAGACCCAGTACTTC | - | TRBJ2-5 | TRBD2 | 17 | TRBV2
CASSPDYEQYF | TGTGCCAGCAGCCCCGACTACGAGCAGTACTTC | - | TRBJ2-7 | - | 11 | TRBV7-2
CSVLDRNTLYEQYF | TGCAGCGTTCTGGACAGGAATACCCTCTACGAGCAGTACTTC | - | TRBJ2-7 | TRBD1 | 14 | TRBV29-1
CATSGQAAYEQYF | TGTGCCACCAGCGGACAGGCCGCCTACGAGCAGTACTTC | - | TRBJ2-7 | TRBD1 | 13 | TRBV15
CASSLIGEPPLHF | TGTGCCAGCAGCTTGATCGGGGAGCCACCCCTCCACTTT | - | TRBJ1-6 | - | 13 | TRBV5-5
CASSLVGTGTLYGYTF | TGTGCCAGCAGCTTAGTGGGGACAGGGACCCTCTATGGCTACACCTTC | - | TRBJ1-2 | TRBD1 | 16 | TRBV7-8
CASEGSRSTGELFF | TGTGCCAGCGAGGGCTCCAGGAGCACCGGGGAGCTGTTTTTT | once | TRBJ2-2 | - | 14 | TRBV6-6
CASSLLLAGRTGELFF | TGTGCCAGCAGCCTATTGCTAGCGGGGCGCACCGGGGAGCTGTTTTTT | once | TRBJ2-2 | TRBD2 | 16 | TRBV7-9
CASSLQGALYGYTF | TGCGCCAGCAGCTTACAGGGGGCGCTTTATGGCTACACCTTC | - | TRBJ1-2 | TRBD1 | 14 | TRBV5-1
CASSLSMNTEAFF | TGTGCCAGCAGCCTGAGTATGAACACTGAAGCTTTCTTT | - | TRBJ1-1 | - | 13 | TRBV27
CASSSLTGGPNTEAFF | TGTGCCAGCAGTTCCCTGACAGGGGGCCCAAACACTGAAGCTTTCTTT | few | TRBJ1-1 | TRBD1 | 16 | TRBV27
CASSPRLGTTYEQYF | TGTGCCAGCAGCCCCCGACTGGGGACGACATACGAGCAGTACTTC | - | TRBJ2-7 | - | 15 | TRBV7-9
CASSPAPALDRRNYGYTF | TGTGCCAGCAGTCCGGCCCCTGCCCTGGACCGACGCAACTATGGCTACACCTTC | - | TRBJ1-2 | - | 18 | TRBV7-6
CASSYSQGNGELFF | TGTGCCAGCAGTTACAGTCAGGGAAACGGGGAGCTGTTTTTT | - | TRBJ2-2 | - | 14 | TRBV6-5
CASSQDILAGDPPDTQYF | TGCGCCAGCAGCCAAGATATCCTAGCGGGAGACCCGCCAGATACGCAGTATTTT | once | TRBJ2-3 | TRBD2 | 18 | TRBV4-3
CASSSTGVWNEQFF | TGTGCCAGCAGTTCAACGGGGGTTTGGAATGAGCAGTTCTTC | - | TRBJ2-1 | - | 14 | TRBV28
CASSLMLYEQYF | TGTGCCAGCAGCTTAATGCTCTACGAGCAGTACTTC | - | TRBJ2-7 | - | 12 | TRBV11-2
CASMFREGYNEQFF | TGTGCCAGCATGTTCCGGGAGGGGTACAATGAGCAGTTCTTC | - | TRBJ2-1 | TRBD2 | 14 | TRBV6-5
CASSVEATLSGAFF | TGTGCCAGCAGCGTTGAGGCCACCCTAAGCGGTGCTTTCTTT | - | TRBJ1-1 | - | 14 | TRBV5-4
CASSMTGDGYTF | TGTGCCAGCAGTATGACAGGGGATGGCTACACCTTC | - | TRBJ1-2 | TRBD1 | 12 | TRBV27
CASSEWGVTYNEQFF | TGTGCCAGCAGTGAATGGGGAGTCACCTACAATGAGCAGTTCTTC | - | TRBJ2-1 | - | 15 | TRBV2
CASSDQGGEKLFF | TGCGCCAGCAGTGACCAGGGCGGGGAAAAACTGTTTTTT | - | TRBJ1-4 | - | 13 | TRBV10-1
CASSLVGTQYF | TGTGCCAGCAGTCTTGTCGGGACCCAGTACTTC | once | TRBJ2-5 | - | 11 | TRBV7-9
CASSYRGTNTEAFF | TGCGCCAGCAGCTACAGGGGCACGAACACTGAAGCTTTCTTT | - | TRBJ1-1 | TRBD1 | 14 | TRBV5-1
CASSQDSVAGLGETQYF | TGCGCCAGCAGCCAAGATTCGGTAGCGGGCCTCGGGGAGACCCAGTACTTC | - | TRBJ2-5 | TRBD2 | 17 | TRBV4-1
CASSYSNSPLHF | TGTGCCAGCAGTTACTCTAATTCACCCCTCCACTTT | - | TRBJ1-6 | - | 12 | TRBV6-5
CATGRTGAEQFF | TGTGCCACGGGCCGGACCGGGGCTGAGCAGTTCTTC | - | TRBJ2-1 | - | 12 | TRBV10-3
CASSSDISYEQYF | TGTGCCAGCAGCTCGGACATTTCCTACGAGCAGTACTTC | - | TRBJ2-7 | - | 13 | TRBV9
CASRPGDGYTF | TGTGCCAGCAGACCAGGGGATGGCTACACCTTC | - | TRBJ1-2 | - | 11 | TRBV6-6
CAWSPDRAETQYF | TGTGCCTGGAGTCCGGACAGGGCAGAGACCCAGTACTTC | - | TRBJ2-5 | TRBD1 | 13 | TRBV30
CATRDWGTDTQYF | TGTGCCACACGGGATTGGGGCACAGATACGCAGTATTTT | - | TRBJ2-3 | - | 13 | TRBV28
CASSLTLAGGINEQFF | TGTGCCAGCAGCTTAACCCTAGCGGGAGGGATCAATGAGCAGTTCTTC | - | TRBJ2-1 | TRBD2 | 16 | TRBV7-6